This T cell receptor (beta chain) was retrieved from a study of response to subunit inactivated influenza vaccine. Study-wide results and limits: The authors suggested that every seasonal influenza vaccination recruits few new T cells.

The CDR3 covers 15 residues. This clonotype was seen ten or more times. Its target is unknown. TCRdb re-analysed the RT-PCR reads in MiXCR, keeping a single row per CDR3 protein. The sample shows more than 550,000 distinct CDR3 sequences, 10% to 15% of them seen only once. The rearrangement links TRBV21-1 to TRBJ2-5. TRBV21-1 is a documented pseudogene. The receptor's source is a man aged 50 or older who received an inactivated influenza vaccine. The starting material was PBMCs from blood, obtained on the day of vaccination. The CDR3 coding sequence is TGTGCCAGCAGCACTGGGGATTTCAAACAAGAGACCCAGTACTTC. It codes for CASSTGDFKQETQYF.